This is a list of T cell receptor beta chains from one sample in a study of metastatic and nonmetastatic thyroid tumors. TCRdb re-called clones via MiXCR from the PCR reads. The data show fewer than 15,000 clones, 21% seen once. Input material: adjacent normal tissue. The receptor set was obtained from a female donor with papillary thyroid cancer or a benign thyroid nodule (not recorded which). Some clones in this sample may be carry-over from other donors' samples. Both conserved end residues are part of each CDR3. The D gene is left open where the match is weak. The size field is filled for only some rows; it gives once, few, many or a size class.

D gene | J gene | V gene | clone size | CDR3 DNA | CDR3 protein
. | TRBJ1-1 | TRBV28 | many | TGCCTTGGAGGGCGAGGGAACACTGAAGCTTTCTTT | CLGGRGNTEAFF
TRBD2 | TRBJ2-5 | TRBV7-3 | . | TGTGCCAGCAGCCCAGGACTAGCGGAGACCCAGTACTTC | CASSPGLAETQYF
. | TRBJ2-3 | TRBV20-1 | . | TGCAGTGCTAGAGATACTGGACGCACAGATACGCAGTATTTT | CSARDTGRTDTQYF
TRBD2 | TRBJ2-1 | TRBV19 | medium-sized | TGTGCCAGTAGTATCCGCGGGGGAAACTACAATGAGCAGTTCTTC | CASSIRGGNYNEQFF
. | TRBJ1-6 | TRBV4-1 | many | TGCGCCAGCAGCCTTTCGCGGGACTTCAATTCACCCCTCCACTTT | CASSLSRDFNSPLHF
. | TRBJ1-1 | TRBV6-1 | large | TGTGCCAGCAGTGAAGTACGGTGGCGCCTGAACACTGAAGCTTTCTTT | CASSEVRWRLNTEAFF
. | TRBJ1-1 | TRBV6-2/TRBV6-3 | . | TGTGCCAGCAGTTACTCGGTGAACACTGAAGCTTTCTTT | CASSYSVNTEAFF
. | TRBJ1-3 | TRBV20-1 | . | TGCAGTGCTATTCCTACTAGGCTAAGCTCTGGAAACACCATATATTTT | CSAIPTRLSSGNTIYF
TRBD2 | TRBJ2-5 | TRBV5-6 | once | TGTGCCAGCAGCTTGACACTAGCGGGGTACCAAGAGACCCAGTACTTC | CASSLTLAGYQETQYF
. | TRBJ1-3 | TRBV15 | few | TGTGCCACCAGCCGAAGCAGGGGTTCTGGAAACACCATATATTTT | CATSRSRGSGNTIYF
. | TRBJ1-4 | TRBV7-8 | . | TGTGCCAGCAGCCAGCAGGCCTATAATGAAAAACTGTTTTTT | CASSQQAYNEKLFF
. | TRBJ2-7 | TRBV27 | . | TGTGCCAGCAGATTACAAGGAACAGGTGTCTACGAGCATTACTTC | CASRLQGTGVYEHYF
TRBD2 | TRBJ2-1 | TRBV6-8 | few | TGTGCCAGGATGGAGTTAGCGGGAGGTGAGCAGTTCTTC | CARMELAGGEQFF
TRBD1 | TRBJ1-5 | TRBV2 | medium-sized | TGTGCCAGCAGACCGGGAATCCAGGGGGTTGGCCAGCATTTT | CASRPGIQGVGQHF
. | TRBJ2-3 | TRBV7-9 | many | TGTGCCAGCAGCTTAGGACTATACACAGATACGCAGTATTTT | CASSLGLYTDTQYF
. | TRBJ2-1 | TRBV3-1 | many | TGTGCCAGCAGCCAAGGTGTATCTAGCGCGGACAATGAGCAGTTCTTC | CASSQGVSSADNEQFF
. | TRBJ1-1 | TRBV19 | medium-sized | TGTGCCAGTAGTATAGTGGGCGGCCTCGAGGCAGCTTTCTTT | CASSIVGGLEAAFF
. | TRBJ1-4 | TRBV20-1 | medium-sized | TGCAGTGCCCCCGATAGGGCTAATGAAAAACTGTTTTTT | CSAPDRANEKLFF
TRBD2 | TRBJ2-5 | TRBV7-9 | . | TGTGCCAGCAGCGGGAGGGGTGGGACCCAGTACTTC | CASSGRGGTQYF
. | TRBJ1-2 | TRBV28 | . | TGTGCCAGCAGTTTAACGTACAGGAGTTCCTATGGCTACACCTTC | CASSLTYRSSYGYTF
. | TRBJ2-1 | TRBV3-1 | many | TGTGCCAGCAGCCACCTGACTAGCAATGAGCAGTTCTTC | CASSHLTSNEQFF
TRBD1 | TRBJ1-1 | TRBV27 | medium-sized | TGTGCCAGCAGTTTAAGGACAGGGGGTAACACTGAAGCTTTCTTT | CASSLRTGGNTEAFF
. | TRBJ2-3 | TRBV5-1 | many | TGCGCCAGCAGCTTGGAAACAGACGGAGATACGCAGTATTTT | CASSLETDGDTQYF
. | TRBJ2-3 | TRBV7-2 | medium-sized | TGTGCCAGCAGCTTACTTGGGGATACGCAGTATTTT | CASSLLGDTQYF
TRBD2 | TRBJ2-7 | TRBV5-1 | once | TGCGCCAGCAGCTTGGTAGCGGGCGGCTACTGGCATTACTTC | CASSLVAGGYWHYF
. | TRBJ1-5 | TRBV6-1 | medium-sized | TGTGCCAGCGAGTTTAGGGGCCGCAATCAGCCCCAGCATTTT | CASEFRGRNQPQHF
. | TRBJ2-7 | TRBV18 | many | TGTGCCAGCTCACAGGCAGGGACCAGGGACGAGCAGTACTTC | CASSQAGTRDEQYF
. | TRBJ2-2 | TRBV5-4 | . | TGTGCCAGCAGCTTGGGGTATCAGGGGATGTGGACCGGGGAGCTGTTTTTT | CASSLGYQGMWTGELFF
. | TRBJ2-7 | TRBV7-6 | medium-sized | TGTGCCAGCAGCTTAGCTCGGGACGCGGTCGAGCAGTACTTC | CASSLARDAVEQYF
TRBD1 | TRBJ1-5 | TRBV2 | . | TGTGCCAGCAGTGAACAGGGGGTTGGCAATCAACCCCATCATTTT | CASSEQGVGNQPHHF
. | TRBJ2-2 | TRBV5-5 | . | TGTGCCAGCAGCGCTCCCACAGAGAACACCGGGGAGCTGTTTTTT | CASSAPTENTGELFF
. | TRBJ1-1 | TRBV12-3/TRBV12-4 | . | TGTGCCAGCAGATTACAGGGTAACACTGAAGCTTTCTTT | CASRLQGNTEAFF
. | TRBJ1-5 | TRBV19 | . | TGTGCCAGTAGTATAGTACACAATAGCAATCAGCCCCAGCATTTT | CASSIVHNSNQPQHF
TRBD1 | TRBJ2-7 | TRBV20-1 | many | TGCAGTGCTAGAGATCCCAGACAGGGGAAAAACGAGCAGTACTTC | CSARDPRQGKNEQYF
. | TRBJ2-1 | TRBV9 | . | TGTGCCAGCAGCACAGAGGCAGGGTCTTCCTACAATGAGCAGTTCTTC | CASSTEAGSSYNEQFF
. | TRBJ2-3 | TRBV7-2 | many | TGTGCCAGCAGCTTGTCTAGTATTCTCACAGATACGCAGTATTTT | CASSLSSILTDTQYF
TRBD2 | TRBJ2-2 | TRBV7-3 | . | TGTGCCAGCAGCTTACCAGCGGGAGGCCCGAACACCGGGGAGCTGTTTTTT | CASSLPAGGPNTGELFF
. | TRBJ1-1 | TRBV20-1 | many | TGCAGTGCTCCGCCTCGGGCATGGAACACTGAAGCTTTCTTT | CSAPPRAWNTEAFF
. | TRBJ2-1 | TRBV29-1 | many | TGCAGCGTTGAGCCCTACAATGAGCAGTTCTTC | CSVEPYNEQFF
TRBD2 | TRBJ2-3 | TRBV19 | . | TGTGCCAGTAGTACTAGCGGGAGCACAGATACGCAGTATTTT | CASSTSGSTDTQYF
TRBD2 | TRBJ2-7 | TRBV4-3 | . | TGCGCCAGCAAAACTGGACTAGCGGGTGTCTACGAGCAGTACTTC | CASKTGLAGVYEQYF
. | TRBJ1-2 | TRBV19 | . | TGTTCCAGTAGTATAGTTCGGTGTTGCTACACCTTC | CSSSIVRCCYTF